Listed here is a single TCR beta chain. Antigen specificity is unknown. Germline V CDR1 and CDR2: SGDLS, YYNGEE. Unmatched junction bases numbered 9, after V lost 4 bases and J lost 7 bases. The CDR3 sequence is 14 residues long. Primers included in the PCR were 60 Vbeta and 13 Jbeta primers. Data came from immunoSEQ multiplex PCR; TCRdb stores just in-frame clones and leaves some out. This table holds about 210,000 clones, roughly 85% found once. This sample is part of a study of cytomegalovirus exposure and HLA in healthy donors. Study conclusions and caveats: A previous analysis found most TCR beta V segments productive roughly 87% or roughly 30% of the time. It was confirmed in vitro that a few of the CMV-associated chains were specific for CMV antigens. Upon later analysis, HLA-associated TCR beta chains proved more clonally expanded than other, equally common chains. Owing to their indistinguishability, certain V segments, notably TRBV6-2 and TRBV6-3, were excluded.

The V call is TRBV9, the J call TRBJ2-7; 9 bases are a match to TRBD2. Input material: PBMCs. The clonotype comes from a male donor in good health and CMV-seronegative. The CDR3 reads CASSPLAGKREQYF. CDR3 in DNA: TGTGCCAGCAGCCCACTAGCGGGTAAAAGGGAGCAGTACTTC.